Below are 11 T cell receptor beta chains sequenced from a single sample in a study of blood T cell repertoires in COVID-19. Using immunoSEQ multiplex PCR, the repertoire was profiled, and TCRdb retains in-frame clones only, with some absent. The sample includes over 300,000 clones, about 91% of them seen just once. The sequencing sample was made of PBMCs or T cells enriched from blood (not recorded which). The receptors derive from a woman aged 35 to 49 who had recovered from COVID-19.

The J gene is TRBJ2-3, the V gene TRBV27, with D possibly being TRBD2 (7 bases). This CDR3 has 15 amino acids. The germline gives CDR1 MNHEY, CDR2 SMNVEV (reference sequence). Trimming stripped 3 bases from V and 4 bases from J, with 14 bases between. Written as DNA, the CDR3 is TGTGCCAGCAGTTTCGACTACGGGGGGCCAGATACGCAGTATTTT. Residues: CASSFDYGGPDTQYF.

V gene TRBV6-5 combines with J gene TRBJ2-2; 7 bases align to TRBD2. J lost 1 base, V lost 6 bases, and 5 bases had no gene match. There are 15 residues in the CDR3. Germline lookup yields CDR1 MNHEY and CDR2 SVGAGI. CDR3 sequence (DNA): TGTGCCAGCAGGGCCCTAGCGGAGAACACCGGGGAGCTGTTTTTT. Its protein is CASRALAENTGELFF.

This sequence joins TRBV4-3 and TRBJ2-7, with D possibly being TRBD2 (6 bases). The CDR3 contains 15 residues. Trimming stripped 0 bases from V and 3 bases from J, with 12 bases between. CDR1 and CDR2 from the germline V gene are LGHNA and YSLEER. CDR3 nucleotides: TGCGCCAGCAGCCAAGAGTTGGCGGGAATCTACGAGCAGTACTTC. This gives the protein CASSQELAGIYEQYF.

The rearrangement uses TRBV12-3 or TRBV12-4 and TRBJ1-1; D remains unclear. Trimming pared 5 bases from V and 4 bases from J, leaving 11 bases between. The CDR3 sequence is 13 residues long. CDR3 loop: CASSEGGPTEAFF. The CDR3 nucleotides read TGTGCCAGCAGTGAGGGAGGTCCCACTGAAGCTTTCTTT.

This sequence joins TRBV6-6 and TRBJ2-7, with 10 bases aligning to TRBD1. This CDR3 is built from 15 residues. The V and J ends lost 6 bases and 2 bases, in that order; junction bases with no gene match: 7. Germline assignment: CDR1 MNHNY and CDR2 SVGAGI (reference sequence). CDR3 loop: CASRAGQGEAYEQYF. The CDR3 DNA reads TGTGCCAGCAGGGCTGGACAGGGGGAGGCCTACGAGCAGTACTTC.

The J gene is TRBJ1-3, the V gene TRBV11-2; 8 bases match TRBD1. This CDR3 is built from 15 residues. Germline V gene sequence: CDR1 SGHAT, CDR2 FQNNGV. Trimming removed 1 base from V and 4 bases from J; junction bases left unmatched: 3. The CDR3, as DNA: TGTGCCAGCAGCTTAGCGGGGGACAGGGGAAACACCATATATTTT. Protein: CASSLAGDRGNTIYF.

The CDR3 loop reads CASSPSLSSYNEQFF. DNA of the CDR3: TGTGCCAGCAGCCCATCCTTGAGCTCCTACAATGAGCAGTTCTTC. The chain employs TRBV7-2 and TRBJ2-1; D is ambiguous. There are 15 residues in the CDR3. Germline V gives CDR1 SGHTA, CDR2 FQGNSA. The V end was cut by 5 bases, the J end by 0 bases, with 11 bases between.

This sequence joins TRBV29-1 and TRBJ2-7; TRBD2 aligns across 10 bases. J gave up 6 bases and V 0 bases, and 5 bases lay outside the gene matches. The CDR3 contains 14 residues. The germline V gene encodes CDR1 SQVTM and CDR2 ANQGSEA. DNA for the CDR3: TGCAGCGTTGAAGAACTAGCGGGGATGGGCGAGCAGTACTTC. Translating it yields CSVEELAGMGEQYF.

Comment on this clone: Other DNA sequences in the sample encode the same CDR3. The CDR3 DNA sequence: TGTGCCAGCAGTCCCGACAGCTACGAGCAGTACTTC. Amino acids: CASSPDSYEQYF. This rearrangement joins TRBV12-3 or TRBV12-4 to TRBJ2-7; D is possibly TRBD1 (5 bases). The CDR3 length is 12 residues. The V gene lost 5 bases and the J gene lost 3 bases, with 8 bases spanning the gap.

CDR3 sequence reads: CASARGGQNYGYTF. As DNA, the CDR3 is TGTGCCAGCGCTAGAGGGGGACAAAACTATGGCTACACCTTC. This chain connects TRBV25-1 to TRBJ1-2; possible D gene TRBD1, 6 bases. The CDR3 has 14 amino acids. CDR1 and CDR2 (germline): MGHDK, SYGVNS. V was pared by 8 bases and J by 2 bases, with 15 bases between.

This chain uses TRBV4-3 with TRBJ2-1; 8 bases line up with TRBD2. With V trimmed by 4 bases and J by 6 bases, 11 bases remained unmatched. Germline CDR1 and CDR2: LGHNA and YSLEER. This CDR3 has 16 residues. CDR3 nucleotide sequence: TGCGCCAGCAGCCCTTCCGGGGCGGGGGGTTTCAATGAGCAGTTCTTC. It encodes CASSPSGAGGFNEQFF.